The 32 T cell receptor beta chains given below trace back to one sample, sequenced in a study of HIV-infected patients and healthy controls (dated by TCRdb to between 2013 and 2015). After antiretroviral therapy began, follow-up blood was collected from HIV-infected patients roughly three months, about 14 weeks, later. Whole blood was used without fractionating the cells, so the repertoire represented all peripheral T cells without sorting. Library preparation employed 5' RACE. Sequencing relied on an Illumina MiSeq. 500 ng RNA was reverse transcribed with SuperScript III using primers against the alpha and beta constant regions. Separate alpha and beta chain libraries were made by chain-specific third strand synthesis with multiplexing indices. TCRdb itself trimmed the public reads at Q25 with fastp, ran MiXCR and retained productive beta chains. Rows matching on CDR3 protein sequence are summarized as one entry with the most common DNA and genes. The sample records fewer than 20,000 distinct CDR3 sequences, 8.5% of which are singletons. The ten largest clonotypes hold around 21% of the sample.

The sample was blood, taken during antiretroviral therapy. The receptors stem from an adult with HIV infection.

In its sample, this clonotype was seen many times. J is TRBJ2-1 and V is TRBV3-1; 12 bases are a match to TRBD2. J was trimmed by 2 bases and V by 4 bases; bases with no gene match: 3. CDR1 and CDR2 from the germline V gene are LGHDT and YNNKEL (reference sequence). This CDR3 is 16 amino acids long. CDR3 nucleotide sequence: TGTGCCAGCAGCCCCACTAGCGGGAGGCCCTACAATGAGCAGTTCTTC. Its translation: CASSPTSGRPYNEQFF.

This clonotype was recorded many times. This chain links TRBV5-1 with TRBJ2-7; D call uncertain. V gave up 4 bases and J gave up 1 base, with 18 bases separating them. CDR3 length: 16 residues. Germline lookup yields CDR1 SGHRS and CDR2 YFSETQ. CDR3 coding DNA: TGCGCCAGCAGCCTCGCCCAACTCCAGGTTTCCTACGAGCAGTACTTC. Translation gives CASSLAQLQVSYEQYF.

This clonotype was detected many times. V usage is TRBV29-1 and J usage is TRBJ1-1, with 8 bases matching TRBD1. The CDR3 is 12 residues long. Losses at the gene ends were 6 bases for V and 4 bases for J; bases not matched to a gene: 4. Germline loops: CDR1 SQVTM, CDR2 ANQGSEA. CDR3 amino acids: CSVRQGSTEAFF. The CDR3 DNA is TGCAGCGTCCGACAGGGGAGCACTGAAGCTTTCTTT. Complete variable domain (other parts from reference TRBV29-1 and TRBJ1-1): SAVISQKPSRDICQRGTSLTIQCQVDSQVTMMFWYRQQPGQSLTLIATANQGSEATYESGFVIDKFPISRPNLTFSTLTVSNMSPEDSSIYLCSVRQGSTEAFFGQGTRLTVV.

This clonotype has a count of ten or more. The chain has TRBV4-1 and TRBJ2-7; 9 positions agree with TRBD1. CDR1 and CDR2 from the germline V gene are MGHRA and YSYEKL. V shed 3 bases and J 2 bases; nucleotides not matched to a gene: 8. The CDR3 has 16 amino acids. CDR3 sequence (DNA): TGCGCCAGCAGCCACGCTAGGGGGGACAGGGCCTACGAGCAGTACTTC. Translating gives CASSHARGDRAYEQYF.

This clonotype has at least ten counts. The chain combines TRBV7-2 with TRBJ2-1; D unclear. V was clipped by 5 bases and J by 0 bases, with 14 bases between them. Germline CDR1 is SGHTA and CDR2 is FQGNSA. This CDR3 has 16 amino acids. CDR3 sequence: CASSPSTYRSYNEQFF. The CDR3 DNA sequence: TGTGCCAGCAGCCCTTCAACTTACCGCTCCTACAATGAGCAGTTCTTC.

This clonotype was counted a few times. The chain uses TRBV18 and TRBJ2-1; TRBD2 matches 10 bases. Losses at the gene ends were 4 bases for V and 5 bases for J; bases not matched to a gene: 5. Germline loops: CDR1 KGHSH, CDR2 LQKENI. The CDR3 covers 15 residues. In nucleotides, the CDR3 is TGTGCCAGCTCACTAACTAGCGGGACCGACAATGAGCAGTTCTTC. This encodes CASSLTSGTDNEQFF. The full variable domain, with the rest looked up from reference TRBV18 and TRBJ2-1, is NAGVMQNPRHLVRRRGQEARLRCSPMKGHSHVYWYRQLPEEGLKFMVYLQKENIIDESGMPKERFSAEFPKEGPSILRIQQVVRGDSAAYFCASSLTSGTDNEQFFGPGTRLTVL.

This clonotype was observed at least ten times. The V gene is TRBV6-1, the J gene TRBJ1-2; weak D call: TRBD1 (6 bases). Germline CDR1 reads MNHNS; CDR2 reads SASEGT. V lost 5 bases and J 3 bases, leaving 10 bases between the germline ends. The CDR3 covers 13 residues. The CDR3 region has the DNA TGTGCCAGCAGTATGACAGGCGACTATGGCTACACCTTC. Translating it yields CASSMTGDYGYTF.

This clonotype has at least ten counts. The chain links TRBV20-1 to TRBJ2-1; D ambiguous. Trimming removed 0 bases from V and 4 bases from J, with 13 bases in between. The germline CDR1 and CDR2 sequences are DFQATT and SNEGSKA (reference sequence). The CDR3 sequence is 15 residues long. Here the CDR3 reads CSARDGLEFYNEQFF. In DNA, the CDR3 is TGCAGTGCTAGAGATGGGTTGGAGTTTTACAATGAGCAGTTCTTC.

This clonotype was seen ten or more times. V is TRBV4-1 and J is TRBJ2-7; a possible D gene is TRBD2 (6 bases). Trimming pared 4 bases from V and 1 base from J, leaving 14 bases between. CDR3 size: 15 residues. The V gene's germline CDR1 is MGHRA and CDR2 YSYEKL. CDR3 sequence reads: CASSLTNSGSYEQYF. DNA of the CDR3: TGCGCCAGCAGCCTGACAAATAGCGGTTCCTACGAGCAGTACTTC.

By sample share, this clonotype is medium-sized. V usage is TRBV7-9 and J usage is TRBJ2-7, with D tentatively TRBD1 (5 bases). The germline V gene encodes CDR1 SEHNR and CDR2 FQNEAQ (reference sequence). The germline V and J ends were trimmed by 1 base and 0 bases, with 13 bases remaining between them. The CDR3 is 16 residues long. The CDR3 protein is CASSLEWDDSSYEQYF. CDR3 sequence (DNA): TGTGCCAGCAGCTTAGAGTGGGATGACAGCTCCTACGAGCAGTACTTC. Supplemented by reference TRBV7-9 and TRBJ2-7, the full variable domain reads DTGVSQNPRHKITKRGQNVTFRCDPISEHNRLYWYRQTLGQGPEFLTYFQNEAQLEKSRLLSDRFSAERPKGSFSTLEIQRTEQGDSAMYLCASSLEWDDSSYEQYFGPGTRLTVT.

Ten or more counts support this clonotype. The chain couples TRBV2 to TRBJ1-2; D call uncertain. The CDR3 is 14 residues long. V lost 2 bases and J lost 2, with 9 bases in between. The germline CDR1 and CDR2 sequences are SNHLY and FYNNEI. In DNA, the CDR3 is TGTGCCAGCAGTGAAAGTACGGCGAACTATGGCTACACCTTC. Translated: CASSESTANYGYTF.

This clonotype rates as medium-sized (0.01 to 0.1%). This rearrangement joins TRBV15 to TRBJ2-5; possibly TRBD1 for D (5 bases). The germline CDR1 and CDR2 sequences are LNHNV and YYDKDF (reference sequence). CDR3 length equals 13 residues. V gave up 3 bases and J gave up 5 bases, with 10 bases separating them. The CDR3 here is CATSSVAGETQYF. The DNA of the CDR3 is TGTGCCACCAGCAGCGTGGCAGGGGAGACCCAGTACTTC.

This clonotype was seen many times. A junction boundary mismatches the germline segment, possibly from a read error. The CDR3, as DNA: TGTGCCAGCACTGAACGGGACAGTAACAATGAGCAGTTCTTC. It specifies CASTERDSNNEQFF. The chain couples TRBV2 to TRBJ2-1; 7 bases map to TRBD1. Germline V gives CDR1 SNHLY, CDR2 FYNNEI. CDR3 size: 14 residues.

This clonotype occurred a few times. J is TRBJ1-6 and V is TRBV9, with D hard to call. CDR3 length equals 16 residues. The germline V and J ends were trimmed by 4 bases and 1 base, with 12 bases remaining between them. The germline V gene encodes CDR1 SGDLS and CDR2 YYNGEE. CDR3 nucleotides: TGTGCCAGCAGCCCTTATAGGGAGTCCTATAATTCACCCCTCCACTTT. Translating gives CASSPYRESYNSPLHF.

This clonotype has only a few counts. The chain carries TRBV12-3 or TRBV12-4 and TRBJ2-5; 9 nucleotides align to TRBD2. The CDR3 contains 15 residues. Trimming took 2 bases from V and 3 from J; bases not matched to a gene: 4. CDR3 sequence reads: CASSLHAGGKETQYF. The CDR3, as DNA: TGTGCCAGCAGTTTACACGCGGGGGGGAAAGAGACCCAGTACTTC.

This clonotype occurred many times. This chain uses TRBV20-1 with TRBJ2-3, with D maybe TRBD1 (7 bases). The CDR3 extends over 13 amino acids. V lost 5 bases and J lost 3, with 12 bases in between. Germline CDR1 reads DFQATT; CDR2 reads SNEGSKA (reference sequence). The chain's CDR3 is CSAEAGGTDTQYF. The CDR3 bases are TGCAGTGCTGAGGCAGGGGGGACAGATACGCAGTATTTT.

The chain combines TRBV29-1 with TRBJ2-2; D gene uncertain. The length of the CDR3 is 11 residues. The germline V and J ends were trimmed by 7 bases and 8 bases, with 11 bases remaining between them. Germline V CDR1 and CDR2: SQVTM, ANQGSEA. The chain's CDR3 is CSAFSEGELFF. Here the CDR3 DNA reads TGCAGCGCCTTCTCGGAGGGGGAGCTGTTTTTT.

This clonotype was seen ten or more times. The genes are TRBV6-5 and TRBJ1-5; D is ambiguous. This CDR3 is 14 amino acids long. V was trimmed by 6 bases and J by 8 bases, leaving 17 bases between them. CDR1 and CDR2 (germline): MNHEY, SVGAGI. As DNA, the CDR3 is TGTGCCAGCAGCTCGTCCAGATACAACGAGCCCCAGCATTTT. Translated: CASSSSRYNEPQHF.

There are many counts of this clonotype. The rearrangement uses TRBV11-2 and TRBJ1-5; possibly TRBD1 for D (5 bases). Trimming cost V 3 bases and J 3 bases, with 21 bases left between them. Germline CDR1 and CDR2: SGHAT and FQNNGV. The CDR3 covers 18 residues. The DNA for the CDR3 is TGTGCCAGCAGCTTGCACCCTTTGAGAGACAGACACAATCAGCCCCAGCATTTT. Amino acids: CASSLHPLRDRHNQPQHF.

The sample holds many counts of this clonotype. The V gene is TRBV18, the J gene TRBJ1-1, with D maybe TRBD1 (5 bases). This CDR3 spans 14 amino acids. Germline V CDR1 and CDR2: KGHSH, LQKENI. Between the trimmed V and J ends, which lost 4 bases and 1 base, there was a span of 10 bases. The CDR3 sequence is CASSLGDGNTEAFF. As DNA, the CDR3 is TGTGCCAGCTCACTGGGGGACGGGAACACTGAAGCTTTCTTT.

V is TRBV5-5 and J is TRBJ2-5, with TRBD1 matching over 7 bases. The length of the CDR3 is 14 residues. Unmatched junction bases numbered 7, after V lost 4 bases and J lost 4 bases. CDR1 is SGHKS and CDR2 is YYEKEE in the germline V gene (reference sequence). In nucleotides, the CDR3 is TGTGCCAGCAGCCCCGGGACAGTCCTAGAGACCCAGTACTTC. Its protein is CASSPGTVLETQYF.

This rearrangement joins TRBV24-1 to TRBJ2-7, with 12 bases aligning to TRBD2. Per germline, CDR1 KGHDR and CDR2 SFDVKD. J gave up 6 bases and V 3 bases, and 5 bases lay outside the gene matches. The CDR3 has 15 residues. CDR3 in amino acids: CATSDRLAGVSEQYF. As DNA, the CDR3 is TGTGCCACCAGTGATAGACTAGCGGGAGTTAGCGAGCAGTACTTC.

This clonotype has ten or more counts. The V and J genes are TRBV6-2 or TRBV6-3 and TRBJ2-1; 7 positions agree with TRBD2. The germline V gene encodes CDR1 MNHEY and CDR2 SVGEGT. V gave up 2 bases and J gave up 4 bases; unmatched junction bases: 5. This CDR3 is 15 amino acids long. In DNA form, the CDR3 reads TGTGCCAGCAGTTACGAGGCTAGCGGTTACAATGAGCAGTTCTTC. Protein sequence: CASSYEASGYNEQFF.

This clonotype was counted at least ten times. The chain employs TRBV12-3 or TRBV12-4 and TRBJ2-1; tentative D call: TRBD2 (5 bases). CDR3 length: 13 residues. Trimming left V 7 bases short and J 9 bases short, with 16 bases between. Here the CDR3 DNA reads TGTGCCAGCACCCCCCCGTGGGAGAGTGAGCAGTTCTTC. Its protein is CASTPPWESEQFF.

This clonotype is medium-sized by share. The chain is built from TRBV30 and TRBJ1-1; D possibly corresponds to TRBD1 (6 bases). Germline V gene data show CDR1 as GTSNPN and CDR2 as SVGIG (reference sequence). CDR3 length equals 12 residues. Between the trimmed V and J ends, which lost 3 bases and 7 bases, there was a span of 12 bases. This CDR3 reads CAWREWTDEAFF. CDR3 DNA: TGTGCCTGGAGGGAATGGACAGATGAAGCTTTCTTT.

This rearrangement joins TRBV20-1 to TRBJ1-5; D is ambiguous. V lost 6 bases to trimming and J lost 0 bases, with 15 bases between them. The CDR3 has 15 amino acids. Germline V CDR1 and CDR2: DFQATT, SNEGSKA (reference sequence). The CDR3 DNA reads as TGCAGTGCCATAGACTCACGCTATAGCAATCAGCCCCAGCATTTT. It specifies CSAIDSRYSNQPQHF.

Ten or more counts support this clonotype. The J gene is TRBJ1-6, the V gene TRBV7-8, with no clear D. Trimming removed 1 base at V and 0 bases at J, with 4 bases between. The CDR3 loop spans 15 amino acids. Germline CDR1 SGHVS, CDR2 FQNEAQ. In DNA, the CDR3 is TGTGCCAGCAGCTTAGGGAGCTCCTATAATTCACCCCTCCACTTT. The encoded protein is CASSLGSSYNSPLHF.

This clonotype was detected ten times or more. This chain connects TRBV6-5 to TRBJ2-7; TRBD2 agrees at 7 bases. Germline CDR1 MNHEY, CDR2 SVGAGI. V gave up 0 bases and J gave up 2 bases; unmatched junction bases: 1. The length of the CDR3 is 14 residues. This CDR3 is CASSYSRGAYEQYF. The DNA of the CDR3 is TGTGCCAGCAGTTACTCCCGGGGGGCCTACGAGCAGTACTTC.

This clonotype occurred a few times. This chain connects TRBV5-1 to TRBJ2-1; 9 bases line up with TRBD2. The CDR3 spans 15 residues. With 4 bases clipped from V and 4 bases from J, the junction kept 6 bases outside the gene matches. The germline V gene has CDR1 SGHRS and CDR2 YFSETQ. CDR3 DNA: TGCGCCAGCAGCGCTAGCGGGAAACTTTACAATGAGCAGTTCTTC. This translates into CASSASGKLYNEQFF.

This clonotype was found many times. This chain uses TRBV5-1 with TRBJ2-1; no reliable D call. CDR3 length: 12 amino acids. V was clipped by 0 bases and J by 10 bases, with 8 bases between them. Germline loops: CDR1 SGHRS, CDR2 YFSETQ. CDR3 coding DNA: TGCGCCAGCAGCTTGGCCGCGCTAGAGCAGTTCTTC. Translation: CASSLAALEQFF.

This clonotype has ten or more counts. The chain has TRBV3-1 and TRBJ1-6, with D hard to call. The germline V gene has CDR1 LGHDT and CDR2 YNNKEL (reference sequence). The CDR3 runs to 15 residues. Trimming stripped 4 bases from V and 7 bases from J, with 14 bases between. The CDR3 region is CASSLLDGRNSPLHF. The CDR3 DNA follows: TGTGCCAGCAGCCTTCTGGACGGAAGAAATTCACCCCTCCACTTT. Full variable domain (rest looked up from reference TRBV3-1 and TRBJ1-6): DTAVSQTPKYLVTQMGNDKSIKCEQNLGHDTMYWYKQDSKKFLKIMFSYNNKELIINETVPNRFSPKSPDKAHLNLHINSLELGDSAVYFCASSLLDGRNSPLHFGNGTRLTVT.

In its sample, this clonotype was seen many times. The rearrangement links TRBV5-4 to TRBJ1-2; D is undetermined. Germline CDR1 SGHNT, CDR2 YYREEE (reference sequence). The CDR3 length is 14 residues. The germline V and J ends were trimmed by 1 base and 0 bases, with 7 bases remaining between them. The CDR3 sequence is CASSLSGSNYGYTF. DNA for the CDR3: TGTGCCAGCAGCTTGAGCGGCTCTAACTATGGCTACACCTTC.